The next 9 T cell receptor beta chains were all read from a single sample in a study of sequential checkpoint blockade in melanoma (dated by TCRdb to between 2018 and 2021). According to the study, the label for this sample's treatment or condition signals: randomized to nivolumab then ipilimumab (arm A) or the reverse (arm B). Library construction relied on the immunoSEQ multiplex PCR assay. Sourced from immuneACCESS, this table was stored by TCRdb with only in-frame sequences that have V and J called. A share of the clones is absent; for the studies checked, an unresolved V gene accounts for under half, and the remainder has no known explanation. This sample has over 10,000 clones in its table, and 82% of those were observed once. The ten most abundant clones make up roughly 29% of the sample. The source material was CD8+ T cells sorted from blood (inferred from file names), sampled from a patient given nivolumab and ipilimumab in sequence. The source is a human donor with melanoma.

The V call is TRBV5-5, the J call TRBJ2-1; 12 nucleotides match TRBD2. CDR3 length: 19 residues. Germline CDR1 is SGHKS and CDR2 is YYEKEE (reference sequence). The trim removed 2 bases at V and 6 bases at J, leaving 15 bases unmatched. CDR3 sequence reads: CASSFGVGLAGGPGNEQFF. CDR3 bases: TGTGCCAGCAGCTTTGGGGTGGGGCTAGCGGGAGGGCCGGGCAATGAGCAGTTCTTC. Filled out from reference TRBV5-5 and TRBJ2-1, the complete variable domain reads DAGVTQSPTHLIKTRGQQVTLRCSPISGHKSVSWYQQVLGQGPQFIFQYYEKEERGRGNFPDRFSARQFPNYSSELNVNALLLGDSALYLCASSFGVGLAGGPGNEQFFGPGTRLTVL.

This clone was detected only once. This chain links TRBV28 with TRBJ2-7, with a tentative D call TRBD1 (6 bases). Between the trimmed V and J ends, which lost 7 bases and 2 bases, there was a span of 15 bases. Germline V gene lookup returns CDR1 MDHEN and CDR2 SYDVKM. This CDR3 is 14 amino acids long. The CDR3 region is CASKARDRTYEQYF. CDR3 DNA: TGTGCCAGCAAAGCTCGAGACAGGACCTACGAGCAGTACTTC.

The chain employs TRBV7-3 and TRBJ1-6, with 7 bases identical to TRBD1. The germline V gene has CDR1 SGHTA and CDR2 FQGTGA. Losses at the gene ends were 5 bases for V and 7 bases for J; bases not matched to a gene: 8. This CDR3 is built from 15 residues. CDR3 protein: CASSARQGWNSPLHF. CDR3 DNA sequence: TGTGCCAGCAGCGCCCGACAGGGCTGGAATTCACCCCTCCACTTT.

The gene calls are TRBV7-3 and TRBJ2-1; 13 nucleotides match TRBD2. CDR1 is SGHTA, CDR2 FQGTGA, per germline. The CDR3 covers 15 residues. The V gene end was trimmed by 5 bases and the J gene end by 7 bases; junction bases not matched to a gene: 5. The CDR3 sequence is CASSPGTSGVNEQFF. DNA for the CDR3: TGTGCCAGCAGCCCGGGGACTAGCGGGGTTAATGAGCAGTTCTTC.

The chain combines TRBV6-5 with TRBJ2-3; TRBD1 aligns across 10 bases. The CDR3 contains 15 residues. With 6 bases clipped from V and 0 bases from J, the junction kept 3 bases outside the gene matches. Per germline, CDR1 MNHEY and CDR2 SVGAGI. Written as DNA, the CDR3 is TGTGCCAGCAGATCGGGACAGGGGAGCACAGATACGCAGTATTTT. This translates into CASRSGQGSTDTQYF.

The chain is built from TRBV7-9 and TRBJ1-2; no clear D. The CDR3 contains 13 residues. V lost 5 bases and J 5 bases, leaving 12 bases between the germline ends. CDR1 and CDR2 (germline): SEHNR, FQNEAQ (reference sequence). CDR3 nucleotide sequence: TGTGCCAGCAGCCCACCGGGTGATTATGGCTACACCTTC. Translation gives CASSPPGDYGYTF. Together with reference TRBV7-9 and TRBJ1-2, the CDR3 gives the full variable domain: DTGVSQNPRHKITKRGQNVTFRCDPISEHNRLYWYRQTLGQGPEFLTYFQNEAQLEKSRLLSDRFSAERPKGSFSTLEIQRTEQGDSAMYLCASSPPGDYGYTFGSGTRLTVV.

The chain employs TRBV6-5 and TRBJ2-7, with 8 nucleotides matching TRBD2. Germline assignment: CDR1 MNHEY and CDR2 SVGAGI. The V gene end was trimmed by 4 bases and the J gene end by 3 bases; junction bases not matched to a gene: 5. This CDR3 region has 14 residues. CDR3 bases: TGTGCCAGCAGTTTCGCGGGGGGAGACTACGAGCAGTACTTC. It yields the protein CASSFAGGDYEQYF.

The chain couples TRBV27 to TRBJ2-7; tentatively, D is TRBD2 (5 bases). There are 13 residues in the CDR3. CDR1 and CDR2 from the germline V gene are MNHEY and SMNVEV (reference sequence). Trimming left V 0 bases short and J 5 bases short, with 8 bases between. The CDR3 here is CASSLSWTHEQYF. In DNA, the CDR3 is TGTGCCAGCAGTTTATCCTGGACTCACGAGCAGTACTTC.

The DNA of the CDR3 is TGCGCCAGCAGCCAAGGTCCTACCGGGACAGGGGGAGCTGAAGCTTTCTTT. This sequence encodes CASSQGPTGTGGAEAFF. V usage is TRBV4-1 and J usage is TRBJ1-1, with 11 bases matching TRBD1. After removal of 1 base from V and 6 bases from J, the junction contained 10 bases not matched to a gene. The germline CDR1 and CDR2 sequences are MGHRA and YSYEKL. The CDR3 spans 17 residues.